The T cell receptor beta chain described here comes from a study of radiation and T cells in renal cell carcinoma. Assay: immunoSEQ multiplex PCR; the TCRdb copy retains only in-frame clones and omits some. The table includes some 130,000 clones, 88% detected once. Trimming shortened V by 0 bases and J by 6 bases, and 16 bases separated the two germline ends. The CDR3 length is 15 residues. Germline CDR1 reads SGDLS; CDR2 reads YYNGEE. The sample's time point: blood 2 weeks post-SBRT. The sample's treatment: 15 Gy SBRT to primary tumor, nephrectomy 4 weeks later. Clear cell pathology was present in this patient's renal cell carcinoma.

The chain has TRBV9 and TRBJ2-7; no definite D call. The receptor comes from a woman between 70 and 85 years old with renal cell carcinoma. Sequencing was performed on blood, taken from a patient whose treatment included radiotherapy and nephrectomy. CDR3 amino acids: CASSVDPKTASEQYF. In DNA, the CDR3 is TGTGCCAGCAGCGTAGATCCCAAAACCGCCTCCGAGCAGTACTTC. Complete variable domain (other parts from reference TRBV9 and TRBJ2-7): DSGVTQTPKHLITATGQRVTLRCSPRSGDLSVYWYQQSLDQGLQFLIQYYNGEERAKGNILERFSAQQFPDLHSELNLSSLELGDSALYFCASSVDPKTASEQYFGPGTRLTVT.